The clone carrying this TCR beta chain was seen repeatedly, ten times or more. This sample was taken from a study of Graves' ophthalmopathy and Graves' hyperthyroidism. Researchers took RNA transcripts and amplified TCR beta CDR3 regions from them. The first-round RT-PCR employed HTBI primers together with the Qiagen OneStep RT-PCR kit. A multiplex PCR was then performed as the second round. Each CDR3 protein gets one entry after TCRdb re-called the multiplex PCR reads with MiXCR. This sample yields some 350,000 distinct CDR3 sequences, of which roughly 17% are seen a single time; 2% to 2.5% belongs to the top ten. The length of the CDR3 is 14 residues. The germline V gene encodes CDR1 MDHEN and CDR2 SYDVKM. J gave up 1 base and V 10 bases, and 10 bases lay outside the gene matches.

The sample taken for sequencing was peripheral blood. This sequence was found in an adult woman with stable Graves' hyperthyroidism. This chain connects TRBV28 to TRBJ2-7; TRBD2 agrees at 7 bases. In DNA form, the CDR3 reads TGTGCCACTGTTAGCCAGCGGGGTTCCTACGAGCAGTACTTC. Residues: CATVSQRGSYEQYF.